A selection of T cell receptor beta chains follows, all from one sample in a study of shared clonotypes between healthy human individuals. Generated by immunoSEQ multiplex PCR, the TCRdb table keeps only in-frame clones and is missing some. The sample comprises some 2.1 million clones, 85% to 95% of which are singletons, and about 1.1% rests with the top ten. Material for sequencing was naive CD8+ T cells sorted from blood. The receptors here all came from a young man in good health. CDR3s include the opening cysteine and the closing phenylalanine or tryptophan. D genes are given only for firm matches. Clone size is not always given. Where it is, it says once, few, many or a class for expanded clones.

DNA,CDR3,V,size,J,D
TGCGCCAGCAGCTTGACAGCTACCTACGAGCAGTACTTC,CASSLTATYEQYF,TRBV5-1,-,TRBJ2-7,-
TGTGCCAGCAGCTTAGCCCAAGAGCGGACTGAAGCTTTCTTT,CASSLAQERTEAFF,TRBV7-9,few,TRBJ1-1,-
TGTGCCAGCAGTTTAGGGACAGGGAACACTGAAGCTTTCTTT,CASSLGTGNTEAFF,TRBV27,-,TRBJ1-1,TRBD1
TGTGCCAGCAGCTTGTCCATTCAGGGACTTGCCTACGAGCAGTACTTC,CASSLSIQGLAYEQYF,TRBV5-6,-,TRBJ2-7,-
TGTGCCAGCAGTTTTAGTAACGAGCAGTACTTC,CASSFSNEQYF,TRBV27,-,TRBJ2-7,-
TGTGCCAGCAGCTCGCAACGATACAGGGGGGGGTCCTACGAGCAGTACTTC,CASSSQRYRGGSYEQYF,TRBV13,-,TRBJ2-7,-
TGTGCCAGCAGCTTGAGGGGGGGCGCGGACGAGCAGTACTTC,CASSLRGGADEQYF,TRBV5-6,-,TRBJ2-7,-
TGTGCCAGCAGCTTATACCAGGGGCCCAACTATGGCTACACCTTC,CASSLYQGPNYGYTF,TRBV13,-,TRBJ1-2,-
TGCGCCAGCAGCCAAGTCAGGACCTCTGGAAACACCATATATTTT,CASSQVRTSGNTIYF,TRBV4-1,-,TRBJ1-3,-
TGCGCCAGCAGTGAGATATCGGGAGTGGGTGAGCAGTTCTTC,CASSEISGVGEQFF,TRBV10-1,-,TRBJ2-1,-
TGTGCCAGCAGCGTAGGGAAATCTAGCGGGGAGTACGAGCAGTACTTC,CASSVGKSSGEYEQYF,TRBV9,-,TRBJ2-7,TRBD2
TGTGCCATCAGTGATGCAGGGGCTTATAATTCACCCCTCCACTTT,CAISDAGAYNSPLHF,TRBV10-3,-,TRBJ1-6,-
TGCAGCGTCGACGACCCCAACTATGGCTACACCTTC,CSVDDPNYGYTF,TRBV29-1,once,TRBJ1-2,-
TGTGCCAGCAGTTACAGCCGAGGCCTAAATGAAAAACTGTTTTTT,CASSYSRGLNEKLFF,TRBV6-5,-,TRBJ1-4,-
TGTGCCAGCAGCTTCACGGGGGGCCCTGCAAACACAGATACGCAGTATTTT,CASSFTGGPANTDTQYF,TRBV7-8,once,TRBJ2-3,-
TGTGCCAGCAGATCGGGACAGTACACTGAAGCTTTCTTT,CASRSGQYTEAFF,TRBV2,-,TRBJ1-1,TRBD1
TGCGCCAGCAGCTTTTATAGTCGGGATGAGCAGTTCTTC,CASSFYSRDEQFF,TRBV5-1,-,TRBJ2-1,-
TGTGCCAGCAGCTTATGGGGAATCGATGGCTACACCTTC,CASSLWGIDGYTF,TRBV7-9,-,TRBJ1-2,-
TGCAGCGTTTCAGGGGGGACTGAAGCTTTCTTT,CSVSGGTEAFF,TRBV29-1,-,TRBJ1-1,TRBD1
TGTGCCAGCAGCGTTCTCCCGGGACGCTTTGGCAATGAGCAGTTCTTC,CASSVLPGRFGNEQFF,TRBV27,-,TRBJ2-1,-
TGTGCCAGCAGTGAAGAGGGACAGTCTAATCAGCCCCAGCATTTT,CASSEEGQSNQPQHF,TRBV2,-,TRBJ1-5,TRBD1
TGTGCCAGCAGCTCAGACAGGGCTGCTAATGAAAAACTGTTTTTT,CASSSDRAANEKLFF,TRBV13,-,TRBJ1-4,TRBD1